What follows are 26 T cell receptor beta chains derived from one specimen sequenced in a study of early T cells in non-severe SARS-CoV-2 infection. TCRdb reprocessed the 5' RACE reads with MiXCR, giving one entry per CDR3 protein. The sample records some 46,000 distinct CDR3 sequences, about 6.5% being singletons. Sample: whole blood, taken at baseline. These receptors were collected from an adult who was a healthcare worker with PCR-confirmed SARS-CoV-2 infection or an uninfected control (not recorded which).

This clonotype was found many times. CDR3 loop: CASRPSVVYEQYF. The DNA for the CDR3 is TGCGCCAGCAGGCCTAGCGTTGTCTACGAGCAGTACTTC. The chain carries TRBV10-2 and TRBJ2-7, with D maybe TRBD2 (6 bases). V shed 6 bases and J shed 3 bases, with 12 bases lying between them. The CDR3 sequence is 13 residues long. The germline CDR1 and CDR2 sequences are WSHSY and SAAADI.

This chain uses TRBV11-2 with TRBJ1-1; D uncertain. The V gene lost 5 bases and the J gene lost 6 bases, with 22 bases spanning the gap. The CDR3 consists of 16 residues. Germline V lookup: CDR1 SGHAT, CDR2 FQNNGV. In DNA, the CDR3 is TGTGCCAGCAGCCCCCCCGTATGGAGCGCGCCCGCTGAAGCTTTCTTT. The encoded protein is CASSPPVWSAPAEAFF. The complete variable domain, with remaining parts taken from reference TRBV11-2 and TRBJ1-1, reads EAGVAQSPRYKIIEKRQSVAFWCNPISGHATLYWYQQILGQGPKLLIQFQNNGVVDDSQLPKDRFSAERLKGVDSTLKIQPAKLEDSAVYLCASSPPVWSAPAEAFFGQGTRLTVV.

The chain links TRBV30 to TRBJ1-2; TRBD1 is a possible D gene (5 bases). CDR1 GTSNPN and CDR2 SVGIG come from the germline V gene (reference sequence). The V end was cut by 0 bases, the J end by 2 bases, with 16 bases between. This CDR3 has 16 residues. CDR3 protein: CAWSVRLRGVNYGYTF. The CDR3 nucleotides read TGTGCCTGGAGTGTACGCTTGCGGGGCGTGAACTATGGCTACACCTTC.

As for this clonotype: One base away lies a much larger clone, so this may be a sequencing read error. V and J are TRBV28 and TRBJ2-3; tentative D call: TRBD2 (6 bases). The CDR3 covers 14 residues. V lost 3 bases to trimming and J lost 8 bases, with 15 bases between them. Germline V lookup: CDR1 MDHEN, CDR2 SYDVKM. This CDR3 is CASSFDGEEGTQYF. The CDR3 DNA follows: TGTGCCAGCAGTTTCGACGGGGAGGAGGGTACGCAGTATTTT.

This clonotype has at least ten counts. The V gene is TRBV11-2, the J gene TRBJ2-2, with 7 bases lining up with TRBD1. Per the germline V gene, CDR1 is SGHAT and CDR2 is FQNNGV. This CDR3 contains 14 residues. Trimming took 8 bases from V and 0 from J; bases not matched to a gene: 3. The CDR3, as DNA: TGTGCCAGCCGGGGACAGTCGAACACCGGGGAGCTGTTTTTT. Translating gives CASRGQSNTGELFF.

This chain links TRBV5-4 with TRBJ1-4, with a tentative D call TRBD1 (6 bases). This CDR3 spans 13 amino acids. The germline gives CDR1 SGHNT, CDR2 YYREEE (reference sequence). Trimming stripped 4 bases from V and 7 bases from J, with 11 bases between. Here the CDR3 reads CASSIQGSEKLFF. The CDR3 DNA follows: TGTGCCAGCAGCATACAGGGAAGTGAAAAACTGTTTTTT.

This clonotype was observed many times. This sequence joins TRBV6-5 and TRBJ2-7; weak D call: TRBD1 (6 bases). The CDR3 runs 17 residues. The V end was cut by 0 bases, the J end by 1 base, with 16 bases between. Germline V gene data show CDR1 as MNHEY and CDR2 as SVGAGI. The CDR3 here is CASSYSFGGGPSYEQYF. DNA for the CDR3: TGTGCCAGCAGTTACTCCTTTGGGGGCGGGCCGTCCTACGAGCAGTACTTC.

This clonotype was counted ten times or more. The V call is TRBV14, the J call TRBJ2-4; 8 bases match TRBD2. Trimming at V came to 0 bases and at J to 9 bases, leaving 7 bases not matched to a gene. This CDR3 has 15 amino acids. The V gene's germline CDR1 is SGHDN and CDR2 FVKESK. The CDR3 coding sequence is TGTGCCAGCAGCCAAGATCGAGGAAGCGGGAGCATTCAGTACTTC. This sequence encodes CASSQDRGSGSIQYF.

This clonotype was seen a few times. The chain combines TRBV12-2 with TRBJ2-7; TRBD1, the D gene given by the table, was not confirmed from the DNA. TRBV12-2 is recorded as a pseudogene. The CDR3 totals 15 residues. CDR3 amino acids: CASRLPGQGENEQYF. The CDR3 DNA reads TGTGCAAGTCGCCTACCGGGACAGGGGGAGAACGAGCAGTACTTC.

The sample holds many counts of this clonotype. This chain links TRBV19 with TRBJ2-7; 14 positions agree with TRBD2. CDR3 size: 15 residues. The trim removed 3 bases at V and 3 bases at J, leaving 1 base unmatched. The germline V gene encodes CDR1 LNHDA and CDR2 SQIVND (reference sequence). CDR3: CASSIGTSGGYEQYF. The CDR3 DNA reads as TGTGCCAGTAGTATCGGGACTAGCGGGGGCTACGAGCAGTACTTC.

There are many counts of this clonotype. The rearrangement uses TRBV7-2 and TRBJ1-2; 7 nucleotides align to TRBD1. In germline, CDR1 is SGHTA, CDR2 FQGNSA. Trimming cost V 6 bases and J 5 bases; bases outside gene matches: 6. The CDR3 is made up of 13 amino acids. The CDR3 bases are TGTGCCAGCAGATACGACAGGGTTTATGGCTACACCTTC. It yields the protein CASRYDRVYGYTF. The complete variable domain, with remaining parts taken from reference TRBV7-2 and TRBJ1-2, reads GAGVSQSPSNKVTEKGKDVELRCDPISGHTALYWYRQSLGQGLEFLIYFQGNSAPDKSGLPSDRFSAERTGGSVSTLTIQRTQQEDSAVYLCASRYDRVYGYTFGSGTRLTVV.

This clonotype appeared many times. CDR3 protein: CASSQDRGGILEAFF. The DNA for the CDR3 is TGTGCCAGCAGCCAAGATCGGGGAGGGATCCTTGAAGCTTTCTTT. The chain links TRBV14 to TRBJ1-1; D remains ambiguous. This CDR3 region has 15 residues. In germline, CDR1 is SGHDN, CDR2 FVKESK. V lost 0 bases and J lost 7, with 15 bases in between.

This clonotype was counted between two and nine times. V usage is TRBV20-1 and J usage is TRBJ2-1, with D perhaps being TRBD1 or TRBD2 (6 bases each). The CDR3 totals 17 residues. V was cut by 6 bases and J by 7 bases, with 28 bases left in between. Germline loops: CDR1 DFQATT, CDR2 SNEGSKA (reference sequence). The DNA of the CDR3 is TGCAGTGCCGCCCCCGGCGGGTCAGGCCGAGGGGGGAATGAGCAGTTCTTC. As protein: CSAAPGGSGRGGNEQFF.

This clonotype was observed a handful of times. The rearrangement links TRBV2 to TRBJ1-5; D is unclear. In germline, CDR1 is SNHLY, CDR2 FYNNEI. Trimming pared 4 bases from V and 4 bases from J, leaving 14 bases between. This CDR3 comprises 15 residues. CDR3 amino acids: CASSVGMRGNQPQHF. The CDR3 nucleotides are TGTGCCAGCAGTGTGGGAATGAGAGGTAATCAGCCCCAGCATTTT.

This clonotype was observed at least ten times. The V call is TRBV5-5, the J call TRBJ2-7; D is ambiguous. CDR1 and CDR2 from the germline V gene are SGHKS and YYEKEE (reference sequence). V lost 0 bases and J lost 3, with 7 bases in between. This CDR3 has 13 residues. The CDR3 DNA reads TGTGCCAGCAGCTTGGAGGGAATCTACGAGCAGTACTTC. Its protein product is CASSLEGIYEQYF.

V is TRBV6-5 and J is TRBJ2-1; possible D gene TRBD2, 5 bases. Germline CDR1 and CDR2: MNHEY and SVGAGI. The CDR3 sequence is 12 residues long. V dropped 6 bases and J dropped 8 bases, with 11 bases sitting between them. In DNA form, the CDR3 reads TGTGCCAGCAGATCCTCGGGGTATGAGCAGTTCTTC. This translates into CASRSSGYEQFF.

This clonotype came up many times. The chain carries TRBV4-2 and TRBJ2-7, with TRBD2 matching 7 bases. The germline V gene has CDR1 LGHNA and CDR2 YNFKEQ. The CDR3 extends over 15 amino acids. The J segment lost 2 bases and the V segment lost 4 bases, leaving 8 bases of the junction unmatched. CDR3 in DNA: TGTGCCAGCAGCCGACCCAGCGGGGTTACCTACGAGCAGTACTTC. This codes for CASSRPSGVTYEQYF.

This clonotype was observed many times. The chain recombines TRBV28 with TRBJ2-1; TRBD1 matches 7 bases. CDR1 is MDHEN, CDR2 SYDVKM, per germline. This CDR3 comprises 15 residues. The V and J ends lost 5 bases and 9 bases, in that order; junction bases with no gene match: 13. CDR3 nucleotides: TGTGCCAGCAGTACCCTCCGGGACAGTGGCGGTGAGCAGTTCTTC. Its protein is CASSTLRDSGGEQFF.

The chain joins TRBV2 to TRBJ2-7, with D unresolved. Trimming took 5 bases from V and 3 from J, leaving 11 bases between them. This CDR3 has 13 amino acids. The germline CDR1 and CDR2 sequences are SNHLY and FYNNEI. Here the CDR3 DNA reads TGTGCCAGCAGTCCCGACACGAACTACGAGCAGTACTTC. Translated, it gives CASSPDTNYEQYF.

This clonotype appeared many times. The chain employs TRBV20-1 and TRBJ2-1, with a weak D call TRBD1 (5 bases). This CDR3 is built from 14 residues. V shed 5 bases and J shed 6 bases, with 17 bases lying between them. Germline assignment: CDR1 DFQATT and CDR2 SNEGSKA (reference sequence). The CDR3 DNA sequence: TGCAGTGCTCCTGACAGTTTCGAATCCAATGAGCAGTTCTTC. It codes for CSAPDSFESNEQFF.

In this sample, this clonotype turned up many times. This chain links TRBV19 with TRBJ1-2, with TRBD1 as a possible D gene (6 bases). There are 12 residues in the CDR3. Per the germline V gene, CDR1 is LNHDA and CDR2 is SQIVND (reference sequence). V lost 9 bases to trimming and J lost 6 bases, with 14 bases between them. In DNA, the CDR3 is TGTGCCAGCAAGAATACAGGGCATGGCTACACCTTC. The encoded protein is CASKNTGHGYTF.

Ten or more counts support this clonotype. This sequence joins TRBV19 and TRBJ2-1, with D tentatively TRBD1 or TRBD2 (5 bases each). Looked up from germline, CDR1 is LNHDA and CDR2 is SQIVND (reference sequence). The germline V and J ends were trimmed by 5 bases and 14 bases, with 13 bases remaining between them. The CDR3 spans 11 residues. The CDR3 DNA reads TGTGCCAGTAGTTCCGGGACCAGAGAGTTCTTC. Its protein product is CASSSGTREFF.

This clonotype was seen repeatedly, ten times or more. This chain joins TRBV18 and TRBJ2-7; D call uncertain. CDR3 length equals 9 residues. V was pared by 8 bases and J by 7 bases, with 6 bases between. CDR1 is KGHSH and CDR2 is LQKENI in the germline V gene. This chain's CDR3 is CASPREQYF. In DNA, the CDR3 is TGTGCCAGCCCCCGGGAGCAGTACTTC.

This clonotype has a handful of counts. The V call is TRBV11-2, the J call TRBJ2-1; no clear D. The CDR3 length is 15 residues. Trimming removed 2 bases at V and 8 bases at J, with 16 bases between. Germline assignment: CDR1 SGHAT and CDR2 FQNNGV. In DNA, the CDR3 is TGTGCCAGCAGCTTAATGCGGTCAATAGAGGATGAGCAGTTCTTC. Translated: CASSLMRSIEDEQFF.

There are a few counts of this clonotype. This sequence joins TRBV7-2 and TRBJ1-1, with D possibly TRBD1 on 5 matching bases. CDR3 length: 16 amino acids. Trimming took 5 bases from V and 2 from J, leaving 18 bases between them. Germline CDR1 is SGHTA and CDR2 is FQGNSA. This CDR3 is CASSPDIGITNTEAFF. Here the CDR3 DNA reads TGTGCCAGCAGCCCGGACATAGGGATAACTAACACTGAAGCTTTCTTT.

There are many counts of this clonotype. The CDR3 is CASKGQGNTGELFF. As DNA, the CDR3 is TGTGCCAGCAAGGGACAGGGGAACACCGGGGAGCTGTTTTTT. V and J are TRBV2 and TRBJ2-2; 9 bases are shared with TRBD1. V was clipped by 7 bases and J by 1 base; unmatched bases: 1. Germline CDR1 and CDR2: SNHLY and FYNNEI. This CDR3 has 14 residues.